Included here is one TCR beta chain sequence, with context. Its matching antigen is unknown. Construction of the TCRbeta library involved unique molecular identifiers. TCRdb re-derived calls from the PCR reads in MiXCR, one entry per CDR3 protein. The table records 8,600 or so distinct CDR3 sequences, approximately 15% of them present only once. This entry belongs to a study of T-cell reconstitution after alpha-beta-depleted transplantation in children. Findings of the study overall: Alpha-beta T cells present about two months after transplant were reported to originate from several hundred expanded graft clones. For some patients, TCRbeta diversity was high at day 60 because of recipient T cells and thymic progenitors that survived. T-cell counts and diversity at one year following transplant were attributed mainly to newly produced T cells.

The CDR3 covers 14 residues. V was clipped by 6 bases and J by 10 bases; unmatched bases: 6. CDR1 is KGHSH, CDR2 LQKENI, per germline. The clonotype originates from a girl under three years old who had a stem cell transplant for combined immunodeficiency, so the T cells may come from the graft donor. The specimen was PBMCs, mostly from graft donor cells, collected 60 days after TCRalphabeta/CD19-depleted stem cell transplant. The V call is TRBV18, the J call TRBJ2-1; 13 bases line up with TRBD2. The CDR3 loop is CASSPGLAGPEQFF. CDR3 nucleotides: TGTGCCAGCTCCCCGGGACTAGCGGGACCAGAGCAGTTCTTC.